This TCR beta chain was documented in a study of blood T cell repertoires in COVID-19. There are a few counts of this clone. The germline V gene has CDR1 SGHAT and CDR2 FQNNGV. Trimming cost V 6 bases and J 1 base; bases outside gene matches: 1. This CDR3 spans 13 amino acids. TCRdb's copy holds only in-frame clones and misses some; the assay was immunoSEQ multiplex PCR. The sample has around 50,000 clones, around 89% seen once; the top ten hold under 2.5%. This chain uses TRBV11-2 with TRBJ2-7, with 9 positions matching TRBD1. The sequence derives from a human donor in a cohort sampled during active COVID-19. Sequenced sample: peripheral blood. CDR3 bases: TGTGCCAGCAGGGGGACAGGGTCCTACGAGCAGTACTTC. This gives the protein CASRGTGSYEQYF. The complete variable domain, with remaining parts taken from reference TRBV11-2 and TRBJ2-7, reads EAGVAQSPRYKIIEKRQSVAFWCNPISGHATLYWYQQILGQGPKLLIQFQNNGVVDDSQLPKDRFSAERLKGVDSTLKIQPAKLEDSAVYLCASRGTGSYEQYFGPGTRLTVT.